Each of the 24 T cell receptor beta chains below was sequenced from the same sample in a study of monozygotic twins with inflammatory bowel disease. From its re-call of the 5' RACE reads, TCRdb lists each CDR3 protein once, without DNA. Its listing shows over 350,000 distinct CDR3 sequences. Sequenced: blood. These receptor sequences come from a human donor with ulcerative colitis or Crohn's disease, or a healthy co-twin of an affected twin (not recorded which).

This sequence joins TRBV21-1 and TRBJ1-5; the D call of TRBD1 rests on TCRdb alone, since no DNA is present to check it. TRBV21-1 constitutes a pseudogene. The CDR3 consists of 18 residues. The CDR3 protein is CASSKGDRGYWSNQPQHF.

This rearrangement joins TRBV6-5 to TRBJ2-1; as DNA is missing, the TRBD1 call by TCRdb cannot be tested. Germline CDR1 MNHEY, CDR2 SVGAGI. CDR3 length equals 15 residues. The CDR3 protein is CASSYSGTGRNEQFF.

CDR3 residues: CATAKGQGSYEQYF. J is TRBJ2-7 and V is TRBV19; TCRdb selects TRBD1, and the lack of DNA leaves this call unchecked. The CDR3 runs to 14 residues. From germline, CDR1 is LNHDA and CDR2 SQIVND (reference sequence).

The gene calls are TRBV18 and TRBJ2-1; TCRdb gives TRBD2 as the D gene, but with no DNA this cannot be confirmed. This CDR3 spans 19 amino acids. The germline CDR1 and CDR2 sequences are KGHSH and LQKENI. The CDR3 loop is CASSPPRGSSGTSGDEQFF.

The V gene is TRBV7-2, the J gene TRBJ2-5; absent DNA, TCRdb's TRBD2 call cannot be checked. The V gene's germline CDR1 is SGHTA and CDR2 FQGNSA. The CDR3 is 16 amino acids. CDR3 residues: CASSLILLAAQETQYF.

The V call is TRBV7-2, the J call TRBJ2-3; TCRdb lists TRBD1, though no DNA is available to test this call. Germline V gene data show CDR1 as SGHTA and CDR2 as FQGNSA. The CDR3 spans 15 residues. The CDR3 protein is CASSFFETGGDTQYF.

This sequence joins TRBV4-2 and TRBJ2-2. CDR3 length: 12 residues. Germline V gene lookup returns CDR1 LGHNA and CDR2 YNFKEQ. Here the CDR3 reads CASSPDPGELFF.

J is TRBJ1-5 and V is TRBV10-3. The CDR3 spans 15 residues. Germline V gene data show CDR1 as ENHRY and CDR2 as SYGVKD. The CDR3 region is CAISEGLEHNQPQHF.

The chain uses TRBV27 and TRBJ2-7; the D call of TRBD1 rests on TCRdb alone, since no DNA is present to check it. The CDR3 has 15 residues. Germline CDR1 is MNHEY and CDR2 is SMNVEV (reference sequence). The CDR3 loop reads CASSTRGGTSYEQYF.

CDR3 loop: CASSPVGTQYF. The gene calls are TRBV7-9 and TRBJ2-5. The germline V gene encodes CDR1 SEHNR and CDR2 FQNEAQ (reference sequence). The CDR3 is 11 amino acids.

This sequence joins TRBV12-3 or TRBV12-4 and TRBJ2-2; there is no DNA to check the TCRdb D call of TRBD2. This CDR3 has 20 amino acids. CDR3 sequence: CASSRNLGRDYQGNAGELFF.

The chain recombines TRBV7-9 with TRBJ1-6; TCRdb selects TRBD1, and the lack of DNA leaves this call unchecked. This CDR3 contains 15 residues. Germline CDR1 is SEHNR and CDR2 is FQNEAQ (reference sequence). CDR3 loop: CASSLNTGNQSPLHF. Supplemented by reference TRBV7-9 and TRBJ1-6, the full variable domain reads DTGVSQNPRHKITKRGQNVTFRCDPISEHNRLYWYRQTLGQGPEFLTYFQNEAQLEKSRLLSDRFSAERPKGSFSTLEIQRTEQGDSAMYLCASSLNTGNQSPLHFGNGTRLTVT.

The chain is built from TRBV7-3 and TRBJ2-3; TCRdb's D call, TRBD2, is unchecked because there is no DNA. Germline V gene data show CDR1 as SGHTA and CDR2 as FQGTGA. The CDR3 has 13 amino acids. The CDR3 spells CASSLREADTQYF.

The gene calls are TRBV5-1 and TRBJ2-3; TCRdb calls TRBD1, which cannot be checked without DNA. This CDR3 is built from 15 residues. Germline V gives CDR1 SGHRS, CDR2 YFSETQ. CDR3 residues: CASSTQGLGTDTQYF.

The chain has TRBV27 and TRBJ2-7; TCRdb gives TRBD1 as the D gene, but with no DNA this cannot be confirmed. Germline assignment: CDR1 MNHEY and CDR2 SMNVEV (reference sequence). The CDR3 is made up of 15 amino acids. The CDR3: CASRPNRGLASEQYF.

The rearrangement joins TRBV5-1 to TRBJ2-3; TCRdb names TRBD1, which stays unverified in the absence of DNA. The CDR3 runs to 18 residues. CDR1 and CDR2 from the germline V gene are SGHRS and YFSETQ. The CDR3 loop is CASSFTPQGANFGDTQYF.

CDR3 loop: CASSLTNLRFAQPQHF. The V call is TRBV7-2, the J call TRBJ1-5. Germline CDR1 is SGHTA and CDR2 is FQGNSA. CDR3 size: 16 residues.

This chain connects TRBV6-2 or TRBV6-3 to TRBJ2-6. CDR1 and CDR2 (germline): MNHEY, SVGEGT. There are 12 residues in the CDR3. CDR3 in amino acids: CASSSQANVLTF.

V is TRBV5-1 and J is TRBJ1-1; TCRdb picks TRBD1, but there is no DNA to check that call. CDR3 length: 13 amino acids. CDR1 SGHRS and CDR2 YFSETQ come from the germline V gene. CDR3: CASHNRGGEEAFF.

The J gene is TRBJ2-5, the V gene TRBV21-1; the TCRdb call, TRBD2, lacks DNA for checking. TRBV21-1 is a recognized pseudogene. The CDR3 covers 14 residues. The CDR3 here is CASSKGTAEETQYF.

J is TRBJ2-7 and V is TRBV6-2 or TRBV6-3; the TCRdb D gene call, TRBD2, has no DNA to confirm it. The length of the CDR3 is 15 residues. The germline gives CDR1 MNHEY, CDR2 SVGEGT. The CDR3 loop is CASSGLAGGSYEQYF.

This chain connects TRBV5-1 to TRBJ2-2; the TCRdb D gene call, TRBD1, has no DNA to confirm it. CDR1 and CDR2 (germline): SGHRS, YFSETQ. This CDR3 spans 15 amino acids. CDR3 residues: CASSFGTMNTGELFF.

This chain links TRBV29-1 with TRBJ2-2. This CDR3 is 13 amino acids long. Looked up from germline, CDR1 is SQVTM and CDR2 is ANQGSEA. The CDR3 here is CSVEDPLIGELFF.

The CDR3 sequence is CSLPWTGGNYQPQHF. The chain recombines TRBV29-1 with TRBJ1-5; with no DNA, the TCRdb D assignment of TRBD1 cannot be verified. The CDR3 is 15 amino acids. CDR1 and CDR2 from the germline V gene are SQVTM and ANQGSEA.